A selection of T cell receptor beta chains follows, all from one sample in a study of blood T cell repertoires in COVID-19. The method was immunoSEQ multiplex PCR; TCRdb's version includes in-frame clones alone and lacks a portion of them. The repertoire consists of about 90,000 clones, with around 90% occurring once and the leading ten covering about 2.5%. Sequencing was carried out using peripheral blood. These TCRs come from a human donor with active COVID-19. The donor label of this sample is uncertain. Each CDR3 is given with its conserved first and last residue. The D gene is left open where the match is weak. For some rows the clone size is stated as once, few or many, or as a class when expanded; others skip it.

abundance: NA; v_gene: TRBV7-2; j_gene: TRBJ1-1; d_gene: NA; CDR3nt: TGTGCCAGCAGCTTAGACAGGAATACTGAAGCTTTCTTT; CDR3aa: CASSLDRNTEAFF
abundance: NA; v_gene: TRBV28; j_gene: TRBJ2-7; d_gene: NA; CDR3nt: TGTGCCAGCACCATGGGGCCTTACGAGCAGTACTTC; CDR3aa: CASTMGPYEQYF
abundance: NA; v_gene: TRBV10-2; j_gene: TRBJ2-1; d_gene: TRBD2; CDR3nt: TGCGCCAGCAGTGAGTGGGCGGGGGGGCTAGGGAATGAGCAGTTCTTC; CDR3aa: CASSEWAGGLGNEQFF
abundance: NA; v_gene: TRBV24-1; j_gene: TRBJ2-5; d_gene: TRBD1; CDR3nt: TGTGCCACCAGTGATTCGGACAGGGCTCGTGAGACCCAGTACTTC; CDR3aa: CATSDSDRARETQYF
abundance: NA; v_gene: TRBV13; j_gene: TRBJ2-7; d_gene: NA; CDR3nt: TGTGCCAGCAGCCACGTTCGGGGGTACGTCCACGAGCAGTACTTC; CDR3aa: CASSHVRGYVHEQYF
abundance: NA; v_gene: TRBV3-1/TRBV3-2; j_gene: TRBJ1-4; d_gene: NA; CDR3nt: TGTGCCAGCAGCTTTTCACCGACAGGCCCTGCTAAACTGTTTTTT; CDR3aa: CASSFSPTGPAKLFF
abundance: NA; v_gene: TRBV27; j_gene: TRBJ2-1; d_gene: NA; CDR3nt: TGTGCCAGCAGTTTACGGGGTACAGTTCGGGACAATGAGCAGTTCTTC; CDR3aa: CASSLRGTVRDNEQFF
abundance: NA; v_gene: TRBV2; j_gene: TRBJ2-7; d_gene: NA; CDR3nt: TGTGCCAGCAGGACAGTATCCCTCTACGAGCAGTACTTC; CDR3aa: CASRTVSLYEQYF
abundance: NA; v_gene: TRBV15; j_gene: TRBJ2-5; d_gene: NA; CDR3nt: TGTGCCACCAGCAGAGACCGGGGGCAAGAGACCCAGTACTTC; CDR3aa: CATSRDRGQETQYF
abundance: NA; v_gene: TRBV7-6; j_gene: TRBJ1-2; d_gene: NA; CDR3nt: TGTGCCAGCAGCTTAGAGGTCGCAGGGATCAGCGGCTACACCTTC; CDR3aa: CASSLEVAGISGYTF
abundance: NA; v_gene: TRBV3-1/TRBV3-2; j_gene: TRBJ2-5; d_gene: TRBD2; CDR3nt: TGTGCCAGCAGCCAAGATGTGGCGGGGGAGCTTCCCCAGTACTTC; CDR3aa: CASSQDVAGELPQYF
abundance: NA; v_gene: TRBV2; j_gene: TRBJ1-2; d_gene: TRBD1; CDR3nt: TGTGCCAGCTCCCCCGGACAGGGTTATAGGAGTGGCTACACCTTC; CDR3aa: CASSPGQGYRSGYTF
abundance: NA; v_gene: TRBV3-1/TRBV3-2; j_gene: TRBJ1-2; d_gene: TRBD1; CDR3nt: TGTGCCAGCAGCCGGACAGGAGGGGTGAGCTATGGCTACACCTTC; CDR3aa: CASSRTGGVSYGYTF
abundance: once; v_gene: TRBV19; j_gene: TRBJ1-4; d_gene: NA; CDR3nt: TGTGCCAGTAGAGGAGGGGGGGCCGGGGAAAAACTGTTTTTT; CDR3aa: CASRGGGAGEKLFF
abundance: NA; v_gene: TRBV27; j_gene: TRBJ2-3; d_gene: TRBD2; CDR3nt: TGTGCCAGCAACCGACTAGCGGGGCTTAGCACAGATACGCAGTATTTT; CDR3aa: CASNRLAGLSTDTQYF
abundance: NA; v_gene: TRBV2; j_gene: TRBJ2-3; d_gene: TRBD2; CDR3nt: TGTGCCAGCAGTCGTTGGACTAGCGGGGGGGACACAGATACGCAGTATTTT; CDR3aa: CASSRWTSGGDTDTQYF
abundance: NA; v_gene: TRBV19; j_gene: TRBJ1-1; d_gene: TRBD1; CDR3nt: TGTGCCAGTAGTATATACACAGGGGTAAACACTGAAGCTTTCTTT; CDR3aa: CASSIYTGVNTEAFF
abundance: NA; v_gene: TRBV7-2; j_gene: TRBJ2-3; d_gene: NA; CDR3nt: TGTGCCAGCAGCTTGAACAGGGGCACAGATACGCAGTATTTT; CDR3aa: CASSLNRGTDTQYF
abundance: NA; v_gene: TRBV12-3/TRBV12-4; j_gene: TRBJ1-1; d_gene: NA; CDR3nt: TGTGCCAGCAGTCCCGGTGCGGCAGCTTTCTTT; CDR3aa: CASSPGAAAFF
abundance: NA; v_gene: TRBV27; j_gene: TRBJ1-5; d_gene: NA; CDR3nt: TGTGTCAGTTCCCAGGGAATTAGCAATCAGCCCCAGCATTTT; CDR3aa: CVSSQGISNQPQHF
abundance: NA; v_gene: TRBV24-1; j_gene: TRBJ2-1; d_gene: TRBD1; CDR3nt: TGTGCCACCAGTGCTTTTGGGACAGGGGGTTCCTACAATGAGCAGTTCTTC; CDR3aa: CATSAFGTGGSYNEQFF
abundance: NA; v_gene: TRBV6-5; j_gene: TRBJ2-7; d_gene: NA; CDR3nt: TGTGCCAGCAGGCGATCAGGGGATCCCCACGAGCAGTACTTC; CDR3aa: CASRRSGDPHEQYF
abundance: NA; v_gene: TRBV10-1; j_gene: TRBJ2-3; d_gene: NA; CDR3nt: TGCGCCAGCAGTCCCCTCGCGGGGTTTTACACAGATACGCAGTATTTT; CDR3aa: CASSPLAGFYTDTQYF
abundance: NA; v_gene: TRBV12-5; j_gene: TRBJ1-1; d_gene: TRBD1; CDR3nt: TGTGCTAGTGGGATACTTCCGGGACAGGGCTACACTGAAGCTTTCTTT; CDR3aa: CASGILPGQGYTEAFF
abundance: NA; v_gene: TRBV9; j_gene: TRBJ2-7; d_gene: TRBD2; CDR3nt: TGTGCCAGCAGCCCCCTGACTAGCGGCTACGAGCAGTACTTC; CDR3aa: CASSPLTSGYEQYF
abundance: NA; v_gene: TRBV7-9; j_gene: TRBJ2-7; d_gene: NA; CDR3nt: TGTGCCAGCTCGACGGCGGGGGCCATGGAGCAGTACTTC; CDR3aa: CASSTAGAMEQYF
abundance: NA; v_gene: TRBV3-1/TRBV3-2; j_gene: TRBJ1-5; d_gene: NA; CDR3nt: TGTGCCAGCAGCCAAGGCGAATATAGCAATCAGCCCCAGCATTTT; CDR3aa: CASSQGEYSNQPQHF
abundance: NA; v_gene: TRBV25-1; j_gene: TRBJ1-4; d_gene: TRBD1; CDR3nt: TGTGCCAGCAGTCGGGACAGGGGGGCTAATGAAAAACTGTTTTTT; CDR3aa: CASSRDRGANEKLFF
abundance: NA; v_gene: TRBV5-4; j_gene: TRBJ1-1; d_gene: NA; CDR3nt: TGTGCCAGCAGCTTGGGAGGCCCGGGAGGTACTGAAGCTTTCTTT; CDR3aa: CASSLGGPGGTEAFF
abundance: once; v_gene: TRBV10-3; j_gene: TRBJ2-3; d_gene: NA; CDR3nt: TGTGCCATCAGTGAGTCGTCCCAGCGGGCTAGCACAGATACGCAGTATTTT; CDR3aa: CAISESSQRASTDTQYF
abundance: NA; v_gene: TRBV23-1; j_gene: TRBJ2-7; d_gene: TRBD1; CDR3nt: TGCGCCAGCAGTCAACACAGGGGGACCCACGAGCAGTACTTC; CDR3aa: CASSQHRGTHEQYF
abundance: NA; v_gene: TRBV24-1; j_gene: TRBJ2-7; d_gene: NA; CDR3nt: TGTGCCACCAGTGATTTGCTGGTGGAGAAGGGGCGTGGGGCTACCTACGAGCAGTACTTC; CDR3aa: CATSDLLVEKGRGATYEQYF
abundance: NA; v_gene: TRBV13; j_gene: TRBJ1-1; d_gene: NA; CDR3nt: TGTGCCAGCAGCTGGCGACAGACTGAAGCTTTCTTT; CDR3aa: CASSWRQTEAFF
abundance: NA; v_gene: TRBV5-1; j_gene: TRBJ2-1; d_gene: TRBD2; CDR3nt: TGCGCCAGCAGCTGGGTGGCCAGCGGGGGGCTGAGCTCCTACAATGAGCAGTTCTTC; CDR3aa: CASSWVASGGLSSYNEQFF
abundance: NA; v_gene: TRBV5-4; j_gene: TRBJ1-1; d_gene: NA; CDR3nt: TGTGCCAGCGGTAATAGATTGAGGGACACTGAAGCTTTCTTT; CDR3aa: CASGNRLRDTEAFF
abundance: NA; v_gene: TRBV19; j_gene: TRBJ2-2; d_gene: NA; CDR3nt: TGTGCCAGTCGAGAGGAGCGATACACCGGGGAGCTGTTTTTT; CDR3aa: CASREERYTGELFF
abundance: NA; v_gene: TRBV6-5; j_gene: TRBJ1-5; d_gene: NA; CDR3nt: TGTGCCAGCAGACAGGCTAATAGCAATCAGCCCCAGCATTTT; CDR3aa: CASRQANSNQPQHF
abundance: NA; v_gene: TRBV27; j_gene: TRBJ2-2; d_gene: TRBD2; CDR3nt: TGTGCCAGCAGTTTACTGACTAGCGGGGTAGTCGGGGAGCTGTTTTTT; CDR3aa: CASSLLTSGVVGELFF
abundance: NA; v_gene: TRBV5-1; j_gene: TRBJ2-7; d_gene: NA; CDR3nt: TGCGCCAGCAGCTTGGGCAGTACAATCTCCTACGAGCAGTACTTC; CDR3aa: CASSLGSTISYEQYF
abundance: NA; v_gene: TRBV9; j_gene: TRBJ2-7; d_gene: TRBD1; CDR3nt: TGTGCCAGCAGCGCAACCGGGACAGCAACCTACGAGCAGTACTTC; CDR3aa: CASSATGTATYEQYF
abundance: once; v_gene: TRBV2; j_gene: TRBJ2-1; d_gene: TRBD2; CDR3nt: TGTGCCAGCAGCCCCCGGGGGGGAATCTACAATGAGCAGTTCTTC; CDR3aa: CASSPRGGIYNEQFF
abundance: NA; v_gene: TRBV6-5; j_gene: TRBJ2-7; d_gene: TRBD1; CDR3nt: TGTGCCAGCAGCCCGGTTGGCAGGGGGTATGGCGAGCAGTACTTC; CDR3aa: CASSPVGRGYGEQYF
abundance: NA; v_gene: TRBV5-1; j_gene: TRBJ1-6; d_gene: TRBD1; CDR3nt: TGCGCCAGCAGCTTGGGGGCAGGGGGAAATTCACCCCTCCACTTT; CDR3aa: CASSLGAGGNSPLHF
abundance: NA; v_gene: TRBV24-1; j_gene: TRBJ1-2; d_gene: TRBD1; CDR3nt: TGTGCCACCAGTGACCCTGGGACAGGGCGGGATGGCTACACCTTC; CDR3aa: CATSDPGTGRDGYTF
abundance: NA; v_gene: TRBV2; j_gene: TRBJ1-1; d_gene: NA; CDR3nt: TGTGCCAGCGGGGGCCCCAGACAGGATAACACTGAAGCTTTCTTT; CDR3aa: CASGGPRQDNTEAFF
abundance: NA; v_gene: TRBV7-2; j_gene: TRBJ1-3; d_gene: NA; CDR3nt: TGTGCCAGCAGCCCGTCATGGATTGACAGCAGCTCTGGAAACACCATATATTTT; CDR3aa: CASSPSWIDSSSGNTIYF
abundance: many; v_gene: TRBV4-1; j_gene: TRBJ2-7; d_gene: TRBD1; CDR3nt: TGCGCCAGCAGCCAAGATACCGGGACAGGGGGCGACGAGCAGTACTTC; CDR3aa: CASSQDTGTGGDEQYF
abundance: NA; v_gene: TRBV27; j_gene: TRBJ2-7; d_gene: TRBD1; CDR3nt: TGTGCCAGCAGTCCAGGACAGGGGGGGGGTCCCTACGAGCAGTACTTC; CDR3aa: CASSPGQGGGPYEQYF
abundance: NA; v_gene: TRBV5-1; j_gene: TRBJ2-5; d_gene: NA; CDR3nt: TGCGCCAGCAGCTTGGGGACTCACCAAGAGACCCAGTACTTC; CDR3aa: CASSLGTHQETQYF